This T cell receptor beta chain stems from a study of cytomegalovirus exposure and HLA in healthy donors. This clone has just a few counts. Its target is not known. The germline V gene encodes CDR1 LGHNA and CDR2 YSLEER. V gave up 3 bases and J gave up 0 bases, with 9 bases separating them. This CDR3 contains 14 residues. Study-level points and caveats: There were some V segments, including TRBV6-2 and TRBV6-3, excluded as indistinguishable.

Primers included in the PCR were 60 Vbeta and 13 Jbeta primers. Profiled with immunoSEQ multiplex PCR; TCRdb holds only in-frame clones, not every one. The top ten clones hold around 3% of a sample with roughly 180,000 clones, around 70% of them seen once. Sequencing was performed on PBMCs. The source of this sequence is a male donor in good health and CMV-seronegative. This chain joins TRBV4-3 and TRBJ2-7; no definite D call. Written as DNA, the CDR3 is TGCGCCAGCAGCCAGCGAGTTCTCTCCTACGAGCAGTACTTC. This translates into CASSQRVLSYEQYF.